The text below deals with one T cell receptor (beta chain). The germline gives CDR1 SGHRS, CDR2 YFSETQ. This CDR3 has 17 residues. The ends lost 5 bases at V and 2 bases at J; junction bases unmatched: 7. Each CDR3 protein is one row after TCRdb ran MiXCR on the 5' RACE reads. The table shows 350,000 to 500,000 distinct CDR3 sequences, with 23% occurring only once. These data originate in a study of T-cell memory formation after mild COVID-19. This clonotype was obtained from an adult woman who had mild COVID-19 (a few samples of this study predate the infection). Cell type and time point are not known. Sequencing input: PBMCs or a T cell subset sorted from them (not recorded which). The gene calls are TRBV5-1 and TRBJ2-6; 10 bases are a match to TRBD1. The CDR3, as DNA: TGCGCCAGCAGGCCCGGGACAGGGGCCGCTGGGGCCAACGTCCTGACTTTC. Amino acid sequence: CASRPGTGAAGANVLTF.